Shown below are 6 T cell receptor beta chains from a single sample sequenced in a study of blood T cell repertoires in COVID-19. Clones were read by immunoSEQ multiplex PCR, and TCRdb kept only the in-frame ones, dropping some. Among approximately 30,000 clones listed, around 85% were seen once. Source material: peripheral blood. These receptors were collected from a woman at least 80 years old with active or convalescent COVID-19.

The chain links TRBV18 to TRBJ1-1; tentative D call: TRBD1 (6 bases). The germline V gene encodes CDR1 KGHSH and CDR2 LQKENI. This CDR3 contains 15 residues. V shed 1 base and J shed 1 base, with 10 bases lying between them. CDR3 sequence: CASSPQTGTNTEAFF. In DNA form, the CDR3 reads TGTGCCAGCTCACCACAAACAGGGACGAACACTGAAGCTTTCTTT.

V is TRBV7-8 and J is TRBJ1-6; a possible D gene is TRBD1 (5 bases). Trimming left V 0 bases short and J 10 bases short, with 16 bases between. The length of the CDR3 is 16 residues. CDR1 and CDR2 from the germline V gene are SGHVS and FQNEAQ. As DNA, the CDR3 is TGTGCCAGCAGCTTAGCCCAGGGAGGTATAGGCTCACCCCTCCACTTT. Translation: CASSLAQGGIGSPLHF.

The chain employs TRBV5-1 and TRBJ1-1; D unresolved. Germline CDR1 SGHRS, CDR2 YFSETQ. V was shortened by 0 bases and J by 1 base, with 7 bases between the two germline ends. This CDR3 comprises 14 residues. CDR3 loop: CASSLGSQNTEAFF. The CDR3 DNA reads TGCGCCAGCAGCTTGGGGAGTCAGAACACTGAAGCTTTCTTT.

The V gene is TRBV7-9, the J gene TRBJ2-7; tentatively, D is TRBD1 (6 bases). CDR3 size: 14 residues. Deletions cut 2 bases from V and 7 bases from J, with 15 bases between. Germline assignment: CDR1 SEHNR and CDR2 FQNEAQ (reference sequence). The CDR3 spells CASSLFSQGGEQYF. In DNA form, the CDR3 reads TGTGCCAGCAGCTTATTCTCACAGGGTGGAGAGCAGTACTTC.

The V gene is TRBV5-5, the J gene TRBJ2-7, with TRBD1 identical over 11 bases. CDR1 is SGHKS, CDR2 YYEKEE, per germline (reference sequence). The ends lost 4 bases at V and 2 bases at J; junction bases unmatched: 8. CDR3 size: 16 residues. The CDR3 protein is CASSEQDRGLTYEQYF. CDR3 in DNA: TGTGCCAGCAGCGAACAGGACAGGGGGCTTACCTACGAGCAGTACTTC.

The chain has TRBV5-8 and TRBJ1-1, with D hard to call. V was pared by 0 bases and J by 1 base, with 4 bases between. The CDR3 has 13 amino acids. Germline values: CDR1 SGHTS, CDR2 YDEGEE. The CDR3 protein is CASSLAQNTEAFF. In DNA, the CDR3 is TGTGCCAGCAGCTTGGCACAGAACACTGAAGCTTTCTTT.